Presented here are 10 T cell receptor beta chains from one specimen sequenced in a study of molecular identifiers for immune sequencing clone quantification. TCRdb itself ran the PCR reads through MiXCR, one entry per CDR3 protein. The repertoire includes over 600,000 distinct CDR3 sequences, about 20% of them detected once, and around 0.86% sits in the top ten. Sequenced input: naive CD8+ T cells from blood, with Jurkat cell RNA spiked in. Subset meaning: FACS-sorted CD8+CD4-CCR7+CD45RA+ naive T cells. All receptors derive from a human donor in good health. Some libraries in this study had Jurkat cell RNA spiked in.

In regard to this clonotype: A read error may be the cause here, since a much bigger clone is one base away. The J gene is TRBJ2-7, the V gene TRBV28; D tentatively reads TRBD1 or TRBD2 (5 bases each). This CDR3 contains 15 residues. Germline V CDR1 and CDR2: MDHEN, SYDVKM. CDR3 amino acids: CASSKTRGLSYVQYF. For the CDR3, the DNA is TGTGCCAGCAGCAAGACGAGGGGCCTCTCCTACGTGCAGTACTTC.

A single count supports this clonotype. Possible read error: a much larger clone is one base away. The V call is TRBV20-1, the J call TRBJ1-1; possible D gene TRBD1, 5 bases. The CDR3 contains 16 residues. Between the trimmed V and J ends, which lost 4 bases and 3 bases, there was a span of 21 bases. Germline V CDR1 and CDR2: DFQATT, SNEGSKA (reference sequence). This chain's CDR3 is CSAKPLDGGWYTEAFF. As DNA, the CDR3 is TGCAGTGCTAAACCGTTAGACGGGGGGTGGTACACTGAAGCTTTCTTT.

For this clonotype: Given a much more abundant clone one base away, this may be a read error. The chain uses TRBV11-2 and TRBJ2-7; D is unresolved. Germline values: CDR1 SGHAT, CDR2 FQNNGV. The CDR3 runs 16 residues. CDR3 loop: CTSSLGVSGRSYEQYF. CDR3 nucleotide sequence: TGTACCAGCAGCTTAGGTGTATCGGGCCGCTCCTACGAGCAGTACTTC.

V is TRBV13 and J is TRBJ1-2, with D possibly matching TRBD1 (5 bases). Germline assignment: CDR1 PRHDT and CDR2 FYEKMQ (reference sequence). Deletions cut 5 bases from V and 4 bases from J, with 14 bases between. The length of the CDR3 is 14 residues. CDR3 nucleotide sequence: TGTGCCAGCAGCCAAGGGAACAGGCTCTATGGCTACACCTTC. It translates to CASSQGNRLYGYTF. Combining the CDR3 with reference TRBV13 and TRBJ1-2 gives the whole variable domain AAGVIQSPRHLIKEKRETATLKCYPIPRHDTVYWYQQGPGQDPQFLISFYEKMQSDKGSIPDRFSAQQFSDYHSELNMSSLELGDSALYFCASSQGNRLYGYTFGSGTRLTVV.

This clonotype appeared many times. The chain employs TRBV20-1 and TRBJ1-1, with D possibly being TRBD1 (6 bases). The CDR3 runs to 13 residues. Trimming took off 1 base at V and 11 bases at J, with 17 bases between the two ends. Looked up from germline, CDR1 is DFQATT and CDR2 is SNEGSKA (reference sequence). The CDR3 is CSARGGPGFWAFF. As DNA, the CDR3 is TGCAGTGCTAGAGGGGGGCCGGGGTTTTGGGCTTTCTTT.

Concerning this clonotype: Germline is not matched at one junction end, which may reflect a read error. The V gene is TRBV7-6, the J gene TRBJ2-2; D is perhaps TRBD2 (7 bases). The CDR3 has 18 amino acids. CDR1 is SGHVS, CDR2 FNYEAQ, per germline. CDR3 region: CASSLNIPRGRDTGELLF. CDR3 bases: TGTGCCAGCAGCCTTAACATTCCGCGGGGGCGCGACACCGGGGAGCTGCTTTTT.

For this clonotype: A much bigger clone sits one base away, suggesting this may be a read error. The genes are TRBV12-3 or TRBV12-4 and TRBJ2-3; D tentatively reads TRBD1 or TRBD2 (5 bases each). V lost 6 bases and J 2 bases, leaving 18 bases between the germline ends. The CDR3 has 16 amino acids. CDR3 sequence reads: CASRPSRDGDTDTQYF. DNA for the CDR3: TGTGCCAGCAGGCCGTCCCGGGACGGGGACACAGATACGCAGTATTTT.

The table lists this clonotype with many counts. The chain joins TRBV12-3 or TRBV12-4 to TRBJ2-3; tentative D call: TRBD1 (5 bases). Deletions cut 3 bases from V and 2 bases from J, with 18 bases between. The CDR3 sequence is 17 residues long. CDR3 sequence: CASSFSTDPFLTDTQYF. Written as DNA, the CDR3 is TGTGCCAGCAGTTTCTCGACAGATCCCTTTCTCACAGATACGCAGTATTTT.

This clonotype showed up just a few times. The CDR3 reads CASSPGVVQRNYGYTF. Written as DNA, the CDR3 is TGCGCCAGCAGCCCAGGAGTCGTGCAGAGGAACTATGGCTACACCTTC. This chain links TRBV4-3 with TRBJ1-2; D is unclear. V lost 4 bases and J 2 bases, leaving 17 bases between the germline ends. CDR1 and CDR2 from the germline V gene are LGHNA and YSLEER. The CDR3 is 16 residues long.

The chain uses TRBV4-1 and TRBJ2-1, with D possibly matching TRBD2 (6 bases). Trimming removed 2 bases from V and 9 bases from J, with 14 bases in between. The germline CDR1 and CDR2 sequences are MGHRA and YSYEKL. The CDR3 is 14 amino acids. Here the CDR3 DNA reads TGCGCCAGCAGCCAACCGGACTATTCCAGTGAGCAGTTCTTC. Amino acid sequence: CASSQPDYSSEQFF.